This T cell receptor beta chain came from a study of CD8 T cells in Susac syndrome. Study-level points and caveats: The study's TCR sequencing and HLA analysis drew on a certain number of individuals. That number was acknowledged as relatively small.

The CDR3 spans 11 residues. Germline lookup yields CDR1 SGHRS and CDR2 YFSETQ. On this clonotype: Its antigen is currently unknown. Sequence at one end of the junction differs from germline and may be a read error.

RNA in amounts of roughly 0.5 to 1 ug was reverse transcribed with random hexamers. Amplification of TCR beta CDR3 spanned 54 Vbeta and 13 Jbeta via immunoSEQ multiplex PCR. TCRdb reprocessed the immunoSEQ multiplex PCR reads with MiXCR, giving one entry per CDR3 protein. The sample holds about 160,000 distinct CDR3 sequences, about 91% seen once. Material: CD4+ T cells from PBMCs. This chain links TRBV5-1 with TRBJ2-1; D ambiguous. The sequence came from a human donor in good health. The CDR3 spells CASSTYNEQFF. CDR3 bases: TGTGCCTCAAGTACCTACAATGAGCAGTTCTTC.